This T cell receptor (beta chain) is drawn from a study of blood T cell repertoires in COVID-19. Study summary: The analysed material was cDNA or gDNA that came from T cells, B-cell-depleted T cells, or PBMCs.

Germline loops: CDR1 LGHDT, CDR2 YNNKEL (reference sequence). This CDR3 is 18 amino acids long. With V trimmed by 4 bases and J by 4 bases, 18 bases remained unmatched. In the original analysis: How many nucleated cells were present was estimated from reference gene primer amplification. Repertoires were generated with immunoSEQ multiplex PCR, while TCRdb's copy carries only in-frame clones and drops some. The DNA gave D and trimming, while V, J and clone size come from that table. In the table there are approximately 80,000 clones, about 88% of which are singletons. The chain uses TRBV3-1 (or the pseudogene TRBV3-2) and TRBJ2-5, with 7 bases identical to TRBD2. The TCR was taken from a man aged 35-49 years with acute or convalescent COVID-19. Sequencing input: peripheral blood. The CDR3, as DNA: TGTGCCAGCAGCCCAAACTCCCCCTATACGGCGGGGGTAGAGACCCAGTACTTC. Amino acids: CASSPNSPYTAGVETQYF.